This record concerns one T cell receptor beta chain sequence. Its antigen is still unknown. This specimen comes from a study of shared clonotypes between healthy human individuals. Those who donated were healthy HIV-negative adults, with no recent acute infections or vaccinations reported. An even split of each subset's genomic DNA across several immunoSEQ plates was performed. The protocol was immunoSEQ multiplex PCR, while the TCRdb copy is restricted to in-frame clones and leaves out a portion. The table records 980,000 or so clones, less than 85% of them present only once. Points from the study as a whole: In a few donors, approximately 5% of naive CD4 clonotypes appeared in common.

The sequence derives from a young man in good health. Sequencing was done on a sample of memory CD4+ T cells sorted from blood. The subset was: CD45RA-negative fraction.

The CDR3 sequence: CASRRTGGNEQYF. For the CDR3, the DNA is TGTGCCAGCAGACGGACAGGGGGCAACGAGCAGTACTTC. This chain links TRBV11-2 with TRBJ2-7, with TRBD1 matching over 11 bases. The V segment lost 6 bases and the J segment 5 bases; nucleotides outside the gene matches: 3. Germline V gene sequence: CDR1 SGHAT, CDR2 FQNNGV. The CDR3 contains 13 residues.